The next 14 T cell receptor beta chains were all read from a single sample in a study of metastatic and nonmetastatic thyroid tumors. Ahead of thyroid surgery, no patient had received treatment of any kind. MiXCR re-clonotyped the PCR reads for TCRdb. The sample has approximately 19,000 clones; about a sixth are singletons. The specimen sequenced was blood. The source is a female donor with papillary thyroid cancer or a benign thyroid nodule (not recorded which). Some clones in this sample may be carry-over from other donors' samples.

The rearrangement links TRBV5-6 to TRBJ2-7; TRBD1 might be the D (7 bases). There are 13 residues in the CDR3. Germline values: CDR1 SGHDT, CDR2 YYEEEE. Here the CDR3 DNA reads TGTGTCATCAGCCGCGGGACAGCCTACGAGCAGTACTTC. Its translation: CVISRGTAYEQYF.

This clone was observed a handful of times. The V call is TRBV27, the J call TRBJ1-6; 10 positions match TRBD1. This CDR3 is 18 amino acids long. The trim removed 4 bases at V and 0 bases at J, leaving 6 bases unmatched. The germline V gene has CDR1 MNHEY and CDR2 SMNVEV (reference sequence). DNA of the CDR3: TGTGCCAGCAGTTACTCCCGGGACAGGGGCTCCTATAATTCACCCCTCCACTTT. Translated: CASSYSRDRGSYNSPLHF.

This clone was detected many times. The chain carries TRBV6-1 and TRBJ2-7, with 9 bases identical to TRBD2. The CDR3 sequence is 14 residues long. Unmatched junction bases numbered 5, after V lost 5 bases and J lost 3 bases. Germline CDR1 MNHNS, CDR2 SASEGT. The CDR3 spells CASSFGSGSYEQYF. The CDR3 DNA reads as TGTGCCAGCAGTTTTGGTAGCGGGAGCTACGAGCAGTACTTC.

This clone was counted only a few times. The rearrangement links TRBV28 to TRBJ2-7, with 7 positions matching TRBD1. The CDR3 runs 13 residues. J was trimmed by 2 bases and V by 5 bases; bases with no gene match: 3. CDR1 is MDHEN and CDR2 is SYDVKM in the germline V gene. CDR3 DNA sequence: TGTGCCAGCAGTCAAGGACAGGCCTACGAGCAGTACTTC. This codes for CASSQGQAYEQYF.

This clone was picked up many times. The chain recombines TRBV20-1 with TRBJ2-1, with 11 bases fitting TRBD2. The CDR3 runs to 16 residues. V was clipped by 5 bases and J by 0 bases; unmatched bases: 6. The germline gives CDR1 DFQATT, CDR2 SNEGSKA (reference sequence). For the CDR3, the DNA is TGCAGTGCTTCGGCAGGGACTAGCGGCTCCTACAATGAGCAGTTCTTC. It is translated as CSASAGTSGSYNEQFF.

This clone was seen many times. The genes are TRBV7-6 and TRBJ2-3, with 10 bases aligning to TRBD2. Germline V gene sequence: CDR1 SGHVS, CDR2 FNYEAQ. V lost 1 base to trimming and J lost 7 bases; unmatched junction nucleotides: 8. The CDR3 sequence is 16 residues long. The CDR3 DNA sequence: TGTGCCAGCAGCTTAGAGGTTAGCGGGAGGCAAAATACGCAGTATTTT. It encodes CASSLEVSGRQNTQYF.

The chain recombines TRBV20-1 with TRBJ2-3; the D gene is possibly TRBD1 (5 bases). The CDR3 has 16 amino acids. Germline loops: CDR1 DFQATT, CDR2 SNEGSKA (reference sequence). Trimming took off 6 bases at V and 0 bases at J, with 19 bases between the two ends. CDR3 sequence reads: CSAATPRQSSTDTQYF. The CDR3 DNA sequence: TGCAGTGCCGCCACCCCGAGACAGAGCAGCACAGATACGCAGTATTTT.

The chain employs TRBV5-1 and TRBJ1-4, with 9 positions matching TRBD1. CDR1 and CDR2 (germline): SGHRS, YFSETQ. Trimming took 0 bases from V and 7 from J; bases not matched to a gene: 4. The CDR3 spans 15 residues. As DNA, the CDR3 is TGCGCCAGCAGCTTGGAACAGGGGGCGGGTGAAAAACTGTTTTTT. Translation gives CASSLEQGAGEKLFF.

A word on this clone: A junction end diverges from the germline sequence, so it may reflect a read error. The chain carries TRBV27 and TRBJ1-1, with TRBD1 matching 8 bases. CDR1 and CDR2 (germline): MNHEY, SMNVEV (reference sequence). This CDR3 has 15 residues. CDR3 nucleotide sequence: TGTTCCAGCAGTTTAACCAGGGGGCTTTTGAATGAAGCTTTCTTT. Amino acid sequence: CSSSLTRGLLNEAFF.

This clone has at least ten counts. V gene TRBV18 combines with J gene TRBJ2-3; D is unresolved. The CDR3 is made up of 13 amino acids. From germline, CDR1 is KGHSH and CDR2 LQKENI. With 2 bases removed from V and 1 base from J, the gap between germline ends came to 4 bases. Here the CDR3 DNA reads TGTGCCAGCTCACCATTCGGCACAGATACGCAGTATTTT. Translated, it gives CASSPFGTDTQYF.

This clone was counted many times. This rearrangement joins TRBV20-1 to TRBJ2-7; 10 bases line up with TRBD1. The CDR3 is 17 residues long. Germline lookup yields CDR1 DFQATT and CDR2 SNEGSKA (reference sequence). V dropped 3 bases and J dropped 6; count of bases not matched to a gene: 17. This CDR3 is CSASPLWGTGASVEQYF. CDR3 in DNA: TGCAGTGCTAGTCCTCTCTGGGGGACAGGGGCGTCCGTCGAGCAGTACTTC.

This clone has ten or more counts. The germline gene is not matched at one end of the junction; a read error may be the cause. The chain has TRBV6-1 and TRBJ2-5; 8 positions match TRBD1. Germline loops: CDR1 MNHNS, CDR2 SASEGT. This CDR3 region has 13 residues. The CDR3 spells CAGRRTGSETQYF. The CDR3 nucleotides are TGTGCCGGCAGAAGGACAGGGTCGGAGACCCAGTACTTC.

This clone occurred a few times. The chain employs TRBV12-3 or TRBV12-4 and TRBJ1-5; D is unresolved. The length of the CDR3 is 13 residues. Trimming removed 3 bases from V and 4 bases from J, with 7 bases in between. This CDR3 is CASSLNRNQPQHF. DNA of the CDR3: TGTGCCAGCAGTTTGAATCGTAATCAGCCCCAGCATTTT.

This chain uses TRBV4-1 with TRBJ1-5; the match to TRBD1 covers 8 bases. This CDR3 spans 16 amino acids. Trimming cost V 0 bases and J 7 bases; bases outside gene matches: 8. CDR1 is MGHRA and CDR2 is YSYEKL in the germline V gene. The CDR3 DNA reads as TGCGCCAGCAGCCAAGACCCCGGACAGGGTGGACAGCCCCAGCATTTT. Its translation is CASSQDPGQGGQPQHF.